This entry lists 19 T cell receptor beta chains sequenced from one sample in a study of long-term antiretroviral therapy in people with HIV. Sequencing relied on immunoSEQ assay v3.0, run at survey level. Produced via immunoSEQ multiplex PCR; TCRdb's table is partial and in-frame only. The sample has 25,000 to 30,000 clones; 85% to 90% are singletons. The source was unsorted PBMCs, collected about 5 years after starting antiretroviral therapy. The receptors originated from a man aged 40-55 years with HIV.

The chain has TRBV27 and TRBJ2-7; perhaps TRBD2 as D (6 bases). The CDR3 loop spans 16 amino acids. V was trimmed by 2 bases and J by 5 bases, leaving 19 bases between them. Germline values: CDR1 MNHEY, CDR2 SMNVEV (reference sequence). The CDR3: CASSLKGGTRVHEQYF. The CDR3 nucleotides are TGTGCCAGCAGTTTAAAGGGCGGGACGAGGGTCCACGAGCAGTACTTC.

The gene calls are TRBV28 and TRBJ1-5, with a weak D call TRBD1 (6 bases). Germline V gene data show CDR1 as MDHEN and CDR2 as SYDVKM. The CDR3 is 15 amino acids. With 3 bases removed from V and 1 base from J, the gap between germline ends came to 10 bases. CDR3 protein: CASSLMTGSNQPQHF. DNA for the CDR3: TGTGCCAGCAGTTTGATGACAGGAAGCAATCAGCCCCAGCATTTT.

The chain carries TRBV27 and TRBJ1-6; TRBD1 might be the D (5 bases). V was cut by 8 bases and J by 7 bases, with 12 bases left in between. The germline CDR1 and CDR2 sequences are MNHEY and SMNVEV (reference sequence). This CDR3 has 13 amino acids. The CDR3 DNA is TGTGCCAGCCTGGGCCAGGGAAATTCACCCCTCCACTTT. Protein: CASLGQGNSPLHF.

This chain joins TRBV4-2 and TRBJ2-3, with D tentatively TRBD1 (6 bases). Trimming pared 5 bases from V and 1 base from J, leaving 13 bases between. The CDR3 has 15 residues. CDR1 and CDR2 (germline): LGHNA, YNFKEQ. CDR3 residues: CASSTEQGGTDTQYF. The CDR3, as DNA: TGTGCCAGCAGCACAGAACAGGGCGGCACAGATACGCAGTATTTT.

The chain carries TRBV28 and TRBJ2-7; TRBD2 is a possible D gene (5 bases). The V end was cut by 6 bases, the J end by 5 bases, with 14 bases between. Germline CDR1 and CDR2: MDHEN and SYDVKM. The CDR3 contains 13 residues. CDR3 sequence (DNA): TGTGCCAGCAGACGATTTGGGAGCCACGAGCAGTACTTC. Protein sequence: CASRRFGSHEQYF.

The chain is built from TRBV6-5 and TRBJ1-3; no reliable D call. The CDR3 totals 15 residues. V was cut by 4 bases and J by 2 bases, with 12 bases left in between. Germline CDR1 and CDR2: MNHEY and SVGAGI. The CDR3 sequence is CASSSPWETGNTIYF. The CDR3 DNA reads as TGTGCCAGCAGTTCCCCCTGGGAAACTGGAAACACCATATATTTT.

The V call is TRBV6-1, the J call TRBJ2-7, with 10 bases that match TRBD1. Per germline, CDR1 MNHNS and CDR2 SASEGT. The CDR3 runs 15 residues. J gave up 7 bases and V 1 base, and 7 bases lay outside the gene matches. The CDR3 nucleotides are TGTGCCAGCAGTGAAGATGGGACAGGGGTCTGGGAGCAGTACTTC. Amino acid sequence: CASSEDGTGVWEQYF.

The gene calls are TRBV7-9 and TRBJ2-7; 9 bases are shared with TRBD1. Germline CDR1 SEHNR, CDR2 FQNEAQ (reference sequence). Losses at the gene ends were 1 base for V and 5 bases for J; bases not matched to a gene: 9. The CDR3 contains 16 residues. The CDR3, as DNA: TGTGCCAGCAGCTTAGAACCAGGGACAGGGTTCGACGAGCAGTACTTC. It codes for CASSLEPGTGFDEQYF.

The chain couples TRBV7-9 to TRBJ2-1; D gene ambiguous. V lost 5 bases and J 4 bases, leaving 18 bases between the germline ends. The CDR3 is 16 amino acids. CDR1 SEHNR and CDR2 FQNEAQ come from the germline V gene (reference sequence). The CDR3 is CASSPKVGQAYNEQFF. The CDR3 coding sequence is TGTGCCAGCAGCCCTAAAGTTGGGCAGGCTTACAATGAGCAGTTCTTC.

CDR3 sequence: CASSEREGPETQYF. For the CDR3, the DNA is TGTGCCAGCAGTGAGCGGGAGGGCCCCGAGACCCAGTACTTC. V and J are TRBV28 and TRBJ2-5; 10 nucleotides align to TRBD2. The length of the CDR3 is 14 residues. Germline V CDR1 and CDR2: MDHEN, SYDVKM. V dropped 5 bases and J dropped 5; count of bases not matched to a gene: 5.

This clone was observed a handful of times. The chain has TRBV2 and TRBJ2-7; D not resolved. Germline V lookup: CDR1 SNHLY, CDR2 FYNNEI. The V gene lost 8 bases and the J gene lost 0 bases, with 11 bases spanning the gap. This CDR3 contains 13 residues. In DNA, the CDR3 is TGTGCCAGCGTTTTCTCAGACTCCTACGAGCAGTACTTC. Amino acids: CASVFSDSYEQYF.

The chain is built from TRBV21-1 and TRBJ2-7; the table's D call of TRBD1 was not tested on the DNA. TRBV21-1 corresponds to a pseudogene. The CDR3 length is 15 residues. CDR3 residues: CASSSRQGMAYEQYF. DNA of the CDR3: TGTGCCAGCAGCTCCCGACAGGGGATGGCCTACGAGCAGTACTTC.

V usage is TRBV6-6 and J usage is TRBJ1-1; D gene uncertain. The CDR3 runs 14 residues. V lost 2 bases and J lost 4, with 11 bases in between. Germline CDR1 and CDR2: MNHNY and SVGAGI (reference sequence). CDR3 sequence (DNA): TGTGCCAGCAGTTACGTAGGAGGCCCCACTGAAGCTTTCTTT. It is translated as CASSYVGGPTEAFF.

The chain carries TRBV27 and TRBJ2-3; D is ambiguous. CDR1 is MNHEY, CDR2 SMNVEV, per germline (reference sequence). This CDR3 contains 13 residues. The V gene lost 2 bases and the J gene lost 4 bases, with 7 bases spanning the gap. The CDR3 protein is CASSLLVADTQYF. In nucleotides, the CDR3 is TGTGCCAGCAGTTTACTAGTAGCAGATACGCAGTATTTT.

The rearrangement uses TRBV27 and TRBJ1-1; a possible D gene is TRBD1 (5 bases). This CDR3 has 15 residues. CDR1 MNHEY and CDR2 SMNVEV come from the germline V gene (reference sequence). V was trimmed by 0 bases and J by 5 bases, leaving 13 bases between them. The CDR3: CASSLSSGSGTEAFF. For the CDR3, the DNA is TGTGCCAGCAGTTTATCGTCAGGGTCGGGGACTGAAGCTTTCTTT.

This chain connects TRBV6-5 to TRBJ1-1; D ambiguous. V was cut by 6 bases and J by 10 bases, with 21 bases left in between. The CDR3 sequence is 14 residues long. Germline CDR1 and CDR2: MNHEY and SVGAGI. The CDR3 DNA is TGTGCCAGCAGAAAAGGTCTGGGTGACGGTGTAGCTTTCTTT. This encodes CASRKGLGDGVAFF.

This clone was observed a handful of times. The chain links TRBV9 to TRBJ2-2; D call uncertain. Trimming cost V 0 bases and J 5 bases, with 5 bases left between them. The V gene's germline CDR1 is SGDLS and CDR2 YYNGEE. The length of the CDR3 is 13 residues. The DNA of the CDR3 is TGTGCCAGCAGCGTAGAGCTAACCGGGGAGCTGTTTTTT. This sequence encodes CASSVELTGELFF.

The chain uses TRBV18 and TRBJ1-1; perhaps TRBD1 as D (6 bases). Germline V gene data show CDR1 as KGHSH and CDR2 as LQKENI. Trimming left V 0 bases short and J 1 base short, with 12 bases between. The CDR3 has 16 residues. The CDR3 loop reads CASSPPGGLGNTEAFF. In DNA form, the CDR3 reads TGTGCCAGCTCACCACCGGGGGGGCTCGGGAACACTGAAGCTTTCTTT.

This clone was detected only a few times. The CDR3 protein is CASSLTQGSGELFF. CDR3 sequence (DNA): TGTGCCAGCAGTTTAACACAGGGTTCCGGGGAGCTGTTTTTT. J is TRBJ2-2 and V is TRBV6-5; perhaps TRBD1 as D (6 bases). Germline values: CDR1 MNHEY, CDR2 SVGAGI. The CDR3 consists of 14 residues. Trimming pared 4 bases from V and 6 bases from J, leaving 12 bases between.